This TCR beta chain was identified during a study of OX40 agonist ivuxolimab in advanced cancers. Study context: Treatment of patients was with ivuxolimab, an agonistic anti-OX40 (CD134) antibody.

Per the germline V gene, CDR1 is MDHEN and CDR2 is SYDVKM. The CDR3 is made up of 15 amino acids. With 3 bases removed from V and 6 bases from J, the gap between germline ends came to 16 bases. Sequencing was performed with immunoSEQ multiplex PCR; in TCRdb, only in-frame clones are kept and a portion is missing. The sample carries tens of thousands of clones, around four fifths recorded once. Study-level findings and limits: At doses 0.1 to 3.0 mg/kg, CD4+ and CD8+ clones expanded.

Turning to this clone: Its antigen is still unknown.

This receptor was taken from an adult with an advanced solid tumor such as melanoma, head and neck, liver or kidney cancer. V usage is TRBV28 and J usage is TRBJ2-3; unclear D gene. This sample comprised CD4+ or CD8+ T cells sorted from blood, obtained in a trial of the OX40 agonist ivuxolimab. The CDR3 nucleotides read TGTGCCAGCAGTTTGACGGGCCCACTCGGGGATACGCAGTATTTT. This gives the protein CASSLTGPLGDTQYF.